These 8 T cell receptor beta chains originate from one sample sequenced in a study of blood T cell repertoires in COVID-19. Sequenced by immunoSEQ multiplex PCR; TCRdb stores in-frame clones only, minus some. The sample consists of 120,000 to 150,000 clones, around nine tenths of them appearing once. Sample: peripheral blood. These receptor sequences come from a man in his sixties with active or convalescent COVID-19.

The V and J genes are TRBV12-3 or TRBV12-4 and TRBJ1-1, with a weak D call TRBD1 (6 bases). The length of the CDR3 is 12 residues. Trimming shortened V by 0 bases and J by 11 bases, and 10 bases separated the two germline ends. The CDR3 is CASSLATGAAFF. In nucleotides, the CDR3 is TGTGCCAGCAGTTTAGCGACAGGAGCGGCTTTCTTT.

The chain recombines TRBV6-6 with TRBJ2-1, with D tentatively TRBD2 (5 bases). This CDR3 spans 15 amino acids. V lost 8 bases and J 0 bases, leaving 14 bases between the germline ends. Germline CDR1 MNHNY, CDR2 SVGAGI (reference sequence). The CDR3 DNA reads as TGTGCCAGCGCAACGATCGGGAACTCCTACAATGAGCAGTTCTTC. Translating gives CASATIGNSYNEQFF.

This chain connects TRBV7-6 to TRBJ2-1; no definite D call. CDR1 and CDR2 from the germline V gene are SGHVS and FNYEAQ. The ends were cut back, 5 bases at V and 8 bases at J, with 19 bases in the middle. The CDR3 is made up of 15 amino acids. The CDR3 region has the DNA TGTGCCAGCAGCCCCAGGTTTTCCCCCTCCCATGAGCAGTTCTTC. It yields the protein CASSPRFSPSHEQFF. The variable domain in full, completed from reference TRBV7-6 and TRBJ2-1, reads GAGVSQSPRYKVTKRGQDVALRCDPISGHVSLYWYRQALGQGPEFLTYFNYEAQQDKSGLPNDRFSAERPEGSISTLTIQRTEQRDSAMYRCASSPRFSPSHEQFFGPGTRLTVL.

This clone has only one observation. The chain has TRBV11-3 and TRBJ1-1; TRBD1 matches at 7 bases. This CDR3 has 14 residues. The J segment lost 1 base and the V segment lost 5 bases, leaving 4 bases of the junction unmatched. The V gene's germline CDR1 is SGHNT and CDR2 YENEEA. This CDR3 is CASSRGGANTEAFF. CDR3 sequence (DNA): TGTGCCAGCAGCCGAGGGGGCGCGAACACTGAAGCTTTCTTT. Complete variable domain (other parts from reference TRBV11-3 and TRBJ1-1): EAGVVQSPRYKIIEKKQPVAFWCNPISGHNTLYWYLQNLGQGPELLIRYENEEAVDDSQLPKDRFSAERLKGVDSTLKIQPAELGDSAVYLCASSRGGANTEAFFGQGTRLTVV.

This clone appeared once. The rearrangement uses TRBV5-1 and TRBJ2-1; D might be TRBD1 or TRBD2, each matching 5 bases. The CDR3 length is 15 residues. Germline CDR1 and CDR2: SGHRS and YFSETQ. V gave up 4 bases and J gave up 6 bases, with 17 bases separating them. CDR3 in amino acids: CASSLGRGFGNEQFF. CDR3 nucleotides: TGCGCCAGCAGCCTGGGACGGGGATTCGGCAATGAGCAGTTCTTC. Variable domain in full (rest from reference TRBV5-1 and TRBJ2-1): KAGVTQTPRYLIKTRGQQVTLSCSPISGHRSVSWYQQTPGQGLQFLFEYFSETQRNKGNFPGRFSGRQFSNSRSEMNVSTLELGDSALYLCASSLGRGFGNEQFFGPGTRLTVL.

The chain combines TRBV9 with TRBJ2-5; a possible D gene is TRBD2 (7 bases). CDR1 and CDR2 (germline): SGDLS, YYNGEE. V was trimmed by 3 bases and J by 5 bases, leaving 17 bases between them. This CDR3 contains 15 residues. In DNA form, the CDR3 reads TGTGCCAGCAGCGGGGAGGGGGTACTAGGGGAGACCCAGTACTTC. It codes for CASSGEGVLGETQYF.

The CDR3 DNA sequence: TGTGCCAGCAGTCACGGACAGGGTGCGAACACTGAAGCTTTCTTT. Translation: CASSHGQGANTEAFF. This chain uses TRBV6-6 with TRBJ1-1; 8 bases fit TRBD1. Germline V gives CDR1 MNHNY, CDR2 SVGAGI (reference sequence). V shed 5 bases, J shed 1 base, and the junction held 6 bases outside the gene matches. This CDR3 has 15 amino acids.

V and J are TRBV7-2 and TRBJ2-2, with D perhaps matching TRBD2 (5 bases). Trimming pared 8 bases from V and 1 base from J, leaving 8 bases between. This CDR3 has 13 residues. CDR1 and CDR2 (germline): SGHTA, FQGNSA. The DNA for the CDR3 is TGTGCCAGCCCGGGGAAGAACACCGGGGAGCTGTTTTTT. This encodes CASPGKNTGELFF.